This T cell receptor (beta chain) emerged from a study of shared clonotypes between healthy human individuals. Clones were read by immunoSEQ multiplex PCR, and TCRdb kept only the in-frame ones, dropping some. The sample yields hundreds of thousands of clones, more than 75% seen once. The CDR3 sequence is 12 residues long. CDR1 is SGHDT, CDR2 YYEEEE, per germline. This sequence was found in a woman aged 40-49 years in good health. Some clones in this sample may be carry-over from other donors' samples. The sample taken for sequencing was PBMCs. The chain combines TRBV5-6 with TRBJ2-5, with D unclear. The last part of the DNA fits TRBJ2-7 better; the J call may be wrong. The CDR3 coding sequence is TGTGCCAGCAGCACTTCCACCTACGAGCAGTACTTC. Encoded protein: CASSTSTYEQYF.